A single sample is the source of the 15 T cell receptor beta chains below, sequenced in a study of T cell responses to AZD1222 COVID-19 vaccine. The repertoire was sequenced with immunoSEQ multiplex PCR; TCRdb's copy has only in-frame clones and lacks some. The sample has roughly 40,000 clones, around 88% seen once. The specimen comprised peripheral blood, sampled 28 days after the second AZD1222 dose. The source of these receptors is an adult who received the AZD1222 COVID-19 vaccine.

The CDR3 spells CATSDFASTKQYF. The CDR3 DNA is TGTGCCACCAGTGATTTTGCTAGCACGAAGCAGTATTTT. The chain is built from TRBV24-1 and TRBJ2-3; a weak D match, TRBD2 (5 bases). Trimming cost V 1 base and J 11 bases, with 12 bases left between them. Germline values: CDR1 KGHDR, CDR2 SFDVKD. There are 13 residues in the CDR3.

The V and J genes are TRBV27 and TRBJ2-2; unclear D gene. CDR1 MNHEY and CDR2 SMNVEV come from the germline V gene (reference sequence). The CDR3 runs 13 residues. Trimming pared 6 bases from V and 5 bases from J, leaving 10 bases between. The CDR3 reads CASRLVGTGELFF. The CDR3 coding sequence is TGTGCCAGCAGGCTGGTAGGGACCGGGGAGCTGTTTTTT.

The chain couples TRBV5-5 to TRBJ1-2; the D gene is possibly TRBD1 (6 bases). V was shortened by 5 bases and J by 5 bases, with 13 bases between the two germline ends. Germline CDR1 reads SGHKS; CDR2 reads YYEKEE (reference sequence). The CDR3 is 13 residues long. The CDR3 DNA reads TGTGCCAGCAGTCGGGGGGCGAATTATGGCTACACCTTC. This translates into CASSRGANYGYTF.

The chain recombines TRBV7-2 with TRBJ2-1; the match to TRBD2 covers 12 bases. The CDR3 is 16 residues long. V gave up 7 bases and J gave up 7 bases; unmatched junction bases: 11. Germline V CDR1 and CDR2: SGHTA, FQGNSA. The CDR3 spells CASNRGGTSGLNEQFF. The CDR3 nucleotides are TGTGCCAGCAACCGGGGGGGGACTAGCGGGTTGAATGAGCAGTTCTTC.

The chain uses TRBV11-1 and TRBJ2-2, with D unclear. CDR1 is SGHAT and CDR2 is FQDESV in the germline V gene (reference sequence). The CDR3 sequence is 13 residues long. V was shortened by 4 bases and J by 5 bases, with 8 bases between the two germline ends. CDR3 bases: TGTGCCAGCAGCTCTGCGGTGACCGGGGAGCTGTTTTTT. Translating gives CASSSAVTGELFF.

This sequence joins TRBV6-5 and TRBJ2-7; D uncertain. Per the germline V gene, CDR1 is MNHEY and CDR2 is SVGAGI. The CDR3 length is 12 residues. V was clipped by 7 bases and J by 2 bases, with 9 bases between them. CDR3 coding DNA: TGTGCCAGCACTAAACAACCCTACGAGCAGTACTTC. Residues: CASTKQPYEQYF.

The chain has TRBV3-1 (or the pseudogene TRBV3-2) and TRBJ1-1; 9 bases align to TRBD1. This CDR3 region has 15 residues. Trimming took 4 bases from V and 5 from J; bases not matched to a gene: 8. Germline V gene lookup returns CDR1 LGHDT and CDR2 YNNKEL (reference sequence). CDR3 in amino acids: CASSPQSDRGTEAFF. The CDR3 DNA follows: TGTGCCAGCAGCCCCCAATCGGACAGGGGAACTGAAGCTTTCTTT.

The gene calls are TRBV19 and TRBJ2-3; either TRBD1 or TRBD2 may supply D (5 bases each). Germline V gives CDR1 LNHDA, CDR2 SQIVND (reference sequence). The CDR3 runs 12 residues. V lost 6 bases to trimming and J lost 6 bases, with 10 bases between them. The CDR3 spells CASRRGWDTQYF. The CDR3 DNA is TGTGCCAGTAGGAGGGGCTGGGATACGCAGTATTTT.

The rearrangement uses TRBV4-2 and TRBJ2-1, with D tentatively TRBD2 (6 bases). Germline V gives CDR1 LGHNA, CDR2 YNFKEQ. The CDR3 has 15 amino acids. V was trimmed by 4 bases and J by 0 bases, leaving 10 bases between them. CDR3 region: CASSRGGSSYNEQFF. CDR3 coding DNA: TGTGCCAGCAGCCGTGGGGGGAGCTCCTACAATGAGCAGTTCTTC.

The rearrangement joins TRBV27 to TRBJ2-5; the D is unclear. Per the germline V gene, CDR1 is MNHEY and CDR2 is SMNVEV (reference sequence). The CDR3 consists of 14 residues. V dropped 4 bases and J dropped 5 bases, with 14 bases sitting between them. The CDR3 DNA follows: TGTGCCAGCAGTTCCTTTCTTAGAGCGGAGACCCAGTACTTC. Translating it yields CASSSFLRAETQYF.

This chain uses TRBV27 with TRBJ1-1; D call uncertain. V was shortened by 3 bases and J by 3 bases, with 14 bases between the two germline ends. The CDR3 is 15 residues long. Germline V gene sequence: CDR1 MNHEY, CDR2 SMNVEV (reference sequence). The CDR3 nucleotides read TGTGCCAGCAGTTTCTGGCAGGTTAGGGACACTGAAGCTTTCTTT. Translated, it gives CASSFWQVRDTEAFF.

V and J are TRBV7-9 and TRBJ2-7; tentative D call: TRBD1 (5 bases). The germline V gene has CDR1 SEHNR and CDR2 FQNEAQ (reference sequence). This CDR3 comprises 13 residues. V lost 1 base to trimming and J lost 5 bases, with 9 bases between them. CDR3 sequence (DNA): TGTGCCAGCAGCTTAGAAAAGGGGAACGAGCAGTACTTC. Protein product: CASSLEKGNEQYF.

This rearrangement joins TRBV7-9 to TRBJ1-1; no firm D call. Germline V gene sequence: CDR1 SEHNR, CDR2 FQNEAQ (reference sequence). V lost 7 bases and J lost 10, with 25 bases in between. The CDR3 loop spans 15 amino acids. The DNA of the CDR3 is TGTGCCAGCAACAGTGGAAGTGGTTCTGACTCGGGAGCTTTCTTT. Protein sequence: CASNSGSGSDSGAFF.

The rearrangement links TRBV9 to TRBJ2-3; D tentatively fits TRBD1 or TRBD2 (5 bases each). This CDR3 comprises 15 residues. Germline CDR1 and CDR2: SGDLS and YYNGEE. Deletions cut 1 base from V and 4 bases from J, with 13 bases between. Here the CDR3 DNA reads TGTGCCAGCAGCGTACAGGGACCCCCCGCAGATACGCAGTATTTT. Protein: CASSVQGPPADTQYF.

V is TRBV6-2 or TRBV6-3 and J is TRBJ2-7, with D unresolved. The V and J ends lost 5 bases and 2 bases respectively, with 10 bases between them. The V gene's germline CDR1 is MNHEY and CDR2 SVGEGT. The CDR3 is made up of 13 amino acids. The CDR3 DNA follows: TGTGCCAGCAGTGCCCCCACTCCCTACGAGCAGTACTTC. Residues: CASSAPTPYEQYF.